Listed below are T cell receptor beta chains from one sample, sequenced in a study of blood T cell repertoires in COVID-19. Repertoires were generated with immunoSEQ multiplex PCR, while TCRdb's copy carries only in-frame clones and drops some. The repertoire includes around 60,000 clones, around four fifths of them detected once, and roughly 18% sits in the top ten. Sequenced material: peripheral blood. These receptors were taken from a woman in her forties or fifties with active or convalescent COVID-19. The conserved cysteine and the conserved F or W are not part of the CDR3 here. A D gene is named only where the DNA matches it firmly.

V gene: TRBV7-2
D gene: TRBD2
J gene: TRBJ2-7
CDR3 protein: ASSLAELAGAQYEQY

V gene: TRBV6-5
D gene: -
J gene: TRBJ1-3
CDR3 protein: ASTPPESGNTIY

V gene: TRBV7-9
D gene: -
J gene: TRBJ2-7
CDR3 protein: ASSLGQGLHEQY

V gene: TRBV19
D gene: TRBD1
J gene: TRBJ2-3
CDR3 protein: ASSMGPQGPGDTQY

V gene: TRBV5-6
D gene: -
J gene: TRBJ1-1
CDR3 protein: ASSFSPTEAF

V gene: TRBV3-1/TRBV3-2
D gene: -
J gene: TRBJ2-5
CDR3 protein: ASSLGSGEETQY

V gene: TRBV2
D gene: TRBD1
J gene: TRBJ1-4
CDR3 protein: ASSTDAGTGVEKLF

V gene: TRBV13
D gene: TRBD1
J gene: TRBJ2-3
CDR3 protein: ASSDRASTDTQY

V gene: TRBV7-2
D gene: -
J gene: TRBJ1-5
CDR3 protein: ASSQAPNQPQH

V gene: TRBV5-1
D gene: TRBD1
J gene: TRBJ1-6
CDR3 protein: ASSFQNRGSNSPLH

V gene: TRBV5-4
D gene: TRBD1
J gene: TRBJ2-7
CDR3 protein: ASSFTGVSYEQY

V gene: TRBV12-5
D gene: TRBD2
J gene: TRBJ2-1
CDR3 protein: ASGLVRLAGDGEQF

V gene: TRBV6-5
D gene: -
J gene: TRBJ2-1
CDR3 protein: ASSRTPAAEQF

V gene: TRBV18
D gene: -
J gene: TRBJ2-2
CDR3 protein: ASSPPLLGRGTNTGELF

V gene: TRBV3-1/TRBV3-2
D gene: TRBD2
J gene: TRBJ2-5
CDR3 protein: ASSPRGAGGGETQY

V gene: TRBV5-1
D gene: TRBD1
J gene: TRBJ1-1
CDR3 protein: ASSLTGVFGAF

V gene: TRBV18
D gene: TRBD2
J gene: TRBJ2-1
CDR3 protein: ASSPLRTSGGSYNEQF

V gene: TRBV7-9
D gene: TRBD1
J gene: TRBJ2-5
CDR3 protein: ASSLAGTGMETQY

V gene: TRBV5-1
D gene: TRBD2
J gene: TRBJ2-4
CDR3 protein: ASSLTGGVGNIQY

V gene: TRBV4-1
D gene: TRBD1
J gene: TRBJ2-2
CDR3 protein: ASSQGPGQGAYTGELF

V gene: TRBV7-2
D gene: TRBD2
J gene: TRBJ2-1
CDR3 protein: ASSPRTSGRARNEQF